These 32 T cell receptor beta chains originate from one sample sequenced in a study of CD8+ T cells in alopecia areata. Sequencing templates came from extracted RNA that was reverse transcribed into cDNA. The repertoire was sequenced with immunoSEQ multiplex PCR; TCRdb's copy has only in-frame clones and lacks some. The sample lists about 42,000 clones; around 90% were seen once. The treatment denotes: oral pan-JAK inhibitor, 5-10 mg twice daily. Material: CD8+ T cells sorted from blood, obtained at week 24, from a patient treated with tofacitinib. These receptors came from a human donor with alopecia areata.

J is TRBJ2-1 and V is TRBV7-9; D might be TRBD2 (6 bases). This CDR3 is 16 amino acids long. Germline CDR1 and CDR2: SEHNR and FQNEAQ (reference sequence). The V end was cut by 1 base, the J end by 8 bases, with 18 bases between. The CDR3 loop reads CASSLGAASVFDEQFF. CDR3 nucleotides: TGTGCCAGCAGCTTAGGTGCGGCTAGCGTCTTCGATGAGCAGTTCTTC.

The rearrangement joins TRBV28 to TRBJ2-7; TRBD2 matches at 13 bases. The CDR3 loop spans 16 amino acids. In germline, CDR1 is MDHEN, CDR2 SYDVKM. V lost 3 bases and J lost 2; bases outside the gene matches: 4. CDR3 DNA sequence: TGTGCCAGCAGTTTCGGGACTAGCGGGGTTACCTACGAGCAGTACTTC. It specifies CASSFGTSGVTYEQYF.

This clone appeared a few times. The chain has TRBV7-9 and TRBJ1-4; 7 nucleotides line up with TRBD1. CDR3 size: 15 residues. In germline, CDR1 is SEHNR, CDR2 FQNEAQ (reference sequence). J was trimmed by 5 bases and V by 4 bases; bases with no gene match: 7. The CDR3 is CASSSATGKNEKLFF. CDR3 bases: TGTGCCAGCAGCTCGGCGACAGGGAAAAATGAAAAACTGTTTTTT.

In nucleotides, the CDR3 is TGTGCCAGCAGCTCGCTACAGGGGTCCCTCTCTGGGGCCAACGTCCTGACTTTC. As protein: CASSSLQGSLSGANVLTF. The chain employs TRBV7-3 and TRBJ2-6; 7 positions agree with TRBD1. Looked up from germline, CDR1 is SGHTA and CDR2 is FQGTGA. Trimming took 4 bases from V and 0 from J; bases not matched to a gene: 9. The CDR3 consists of 18 residues.

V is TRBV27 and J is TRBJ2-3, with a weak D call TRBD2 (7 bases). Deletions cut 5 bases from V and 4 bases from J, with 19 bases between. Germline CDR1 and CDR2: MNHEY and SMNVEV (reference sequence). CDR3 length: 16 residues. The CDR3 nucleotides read TGTGCCAGCAGTAACCCGTGGGGGGGCCATGCAGATACGCAGTATTTT. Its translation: CASSNPWGGHADTQYF.

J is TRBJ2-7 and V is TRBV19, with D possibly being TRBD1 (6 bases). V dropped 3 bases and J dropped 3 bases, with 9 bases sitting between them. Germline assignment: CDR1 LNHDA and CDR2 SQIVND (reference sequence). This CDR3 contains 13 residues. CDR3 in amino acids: CASSMGRGYEQYF. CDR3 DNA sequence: TGTGCCAGTAGTATGGGCAGGGGCTACGAGCAGTACTTC.

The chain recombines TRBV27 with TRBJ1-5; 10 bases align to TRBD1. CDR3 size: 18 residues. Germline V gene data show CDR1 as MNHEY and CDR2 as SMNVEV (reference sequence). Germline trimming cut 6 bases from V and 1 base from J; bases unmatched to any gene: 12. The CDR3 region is CASREGTGAPDSNQPQHF. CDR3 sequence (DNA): TGTGCCAGCAGGGAAGGGACAGGGGCCCCCGACAGCAATCAGCCCCAGCATTTT.

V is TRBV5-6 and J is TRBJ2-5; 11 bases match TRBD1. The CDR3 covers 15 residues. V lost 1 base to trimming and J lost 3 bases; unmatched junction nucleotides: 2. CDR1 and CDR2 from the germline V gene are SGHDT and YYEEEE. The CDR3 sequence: CASSLRGQGEETQYF. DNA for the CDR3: TGTGCCAGCAGCTTGCGGGGACAGGGGGAAGAGACCCAGTACTTC.

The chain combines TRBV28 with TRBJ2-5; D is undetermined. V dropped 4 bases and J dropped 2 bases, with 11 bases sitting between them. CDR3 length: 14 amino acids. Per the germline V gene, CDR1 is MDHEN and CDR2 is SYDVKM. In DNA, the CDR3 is TGTGCCAGCAGTTATCCGGGCAGTCAAGAGACCCAGTACTTC. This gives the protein CASSYPGSQETQYF. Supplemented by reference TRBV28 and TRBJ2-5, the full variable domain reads DVKVTQSSRYLVKRTGEKVFLECVQDMDHENMFWYRQDPGLGLRLIYFSYDVKMKEKGDIPEGYSVSREKKERFSLILESASTNQTSMYLCASSYPGSQETQYFGPGTRLLVL.

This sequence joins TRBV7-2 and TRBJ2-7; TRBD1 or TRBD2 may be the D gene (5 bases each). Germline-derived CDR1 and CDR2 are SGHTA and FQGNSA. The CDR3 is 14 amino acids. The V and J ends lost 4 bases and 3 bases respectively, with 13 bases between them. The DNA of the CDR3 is TGTGCCAGCAGCTCGGGGTTGGGGCTCTACGAGCAGTACTTC. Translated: CASSSGLGLYEQYF. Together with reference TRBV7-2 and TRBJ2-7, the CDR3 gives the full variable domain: GAGVSQSPSNKVTEKGKDVELRCDPISGHTALYWYRQSLGQGLEFLIYFQGNSAPDKSGLPSDRFSAERTGGSVSTLTIQRTQQEDSAVYLCASSSGLGLYEQYFGPGTRLTVT.

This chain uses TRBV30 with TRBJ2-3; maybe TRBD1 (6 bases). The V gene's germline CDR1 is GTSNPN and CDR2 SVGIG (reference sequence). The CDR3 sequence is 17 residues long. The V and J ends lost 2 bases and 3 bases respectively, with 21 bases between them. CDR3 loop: CAWSTGLGSIGTDTQYF. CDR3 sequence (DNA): TGTGCCTGGAGTACAGGGCTGGGATCAATAGGGACAGATACGCAGTATTTT.

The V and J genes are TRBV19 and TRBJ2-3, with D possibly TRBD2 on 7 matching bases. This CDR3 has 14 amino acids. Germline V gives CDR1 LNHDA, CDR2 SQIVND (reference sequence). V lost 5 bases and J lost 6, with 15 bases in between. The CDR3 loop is CASSVAGAHDTQYF. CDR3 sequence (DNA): TGTGCCAGTAGTGTTGCGGGGGCCCACGATACGCAGTATTTT.

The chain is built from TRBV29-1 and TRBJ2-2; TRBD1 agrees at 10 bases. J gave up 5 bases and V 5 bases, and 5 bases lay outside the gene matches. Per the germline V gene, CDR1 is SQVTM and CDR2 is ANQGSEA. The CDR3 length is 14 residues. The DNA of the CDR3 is TGCAGCGTTAACTTGGGACAGGGGACCGGGGAGCTGTTTTTT. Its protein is CSVNLGQGTGELFF.

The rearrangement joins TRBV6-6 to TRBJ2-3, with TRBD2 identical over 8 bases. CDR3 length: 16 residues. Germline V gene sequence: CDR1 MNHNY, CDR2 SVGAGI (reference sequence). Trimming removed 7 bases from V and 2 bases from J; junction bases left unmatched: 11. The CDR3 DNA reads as TGTGCCAGCACCCCCTCGTTGCGGGGGGCCACAGATACGCAGTATTTT. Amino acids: CASTPSLRGATDTQYF.

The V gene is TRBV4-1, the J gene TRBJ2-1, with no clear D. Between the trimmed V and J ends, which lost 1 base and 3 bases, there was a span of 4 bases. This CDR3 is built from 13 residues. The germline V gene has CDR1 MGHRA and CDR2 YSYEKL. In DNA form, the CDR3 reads TGCGCCAGCAGCCAAGCTAACTACAATGAGCAGTTCTTC. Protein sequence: CASSQANYNEQFF.

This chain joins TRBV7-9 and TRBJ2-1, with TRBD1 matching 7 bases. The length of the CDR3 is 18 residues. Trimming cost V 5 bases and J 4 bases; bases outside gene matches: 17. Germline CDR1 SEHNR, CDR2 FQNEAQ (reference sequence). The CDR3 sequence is CASSPNLRGGQLYNEQFF. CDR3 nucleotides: TGTGCCAGCAGCCCAAATTTACGAGGGGGACAGCTTTACAATGAGCAGTTCTTC.

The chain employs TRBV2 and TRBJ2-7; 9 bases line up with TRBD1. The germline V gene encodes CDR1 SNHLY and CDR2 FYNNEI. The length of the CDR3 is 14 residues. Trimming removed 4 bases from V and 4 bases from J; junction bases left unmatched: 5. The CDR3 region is CASSGTGDRYEQYF. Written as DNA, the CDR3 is TGTGCCAGCAGTGGGACAGGGGATAGGTACGAGCAGTACTTC.

The DNA of the CDR3 is TGTGCCAGCAGCTTAATCCATTCGGCCCAAGAGACCCAGTACTTC. The encoded protein is CASSLIHSAQETQYF. V and J are TRBV7-9 and TRBJ2-5; D is unresolved. Germline lookup yields CDR1 SEHNR and CDR2 FQNEAQ (reference sequence). The V and J ends lost 2 bases and 1 base respectively, with 11 bases between them. The CDR3 is 15 residues long. The variable domain in full, with the rest retrieved from reference TRBV7-9 and TRBJ2-5, is DTGVSQNPRHKITKRGQNVTFRCDPISEHNRLYWYRQTLGQGPEFLTYFQNEAQLEKSRLLSDRFSAERPKGSFSTLEIQRTEQGDSAMYLCASSLIHSAQETQYFGPGTRLLVL.

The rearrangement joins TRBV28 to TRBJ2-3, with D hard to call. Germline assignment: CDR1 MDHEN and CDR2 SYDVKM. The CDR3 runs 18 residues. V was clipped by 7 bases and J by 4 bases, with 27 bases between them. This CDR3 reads CASNPLVVQSKIPDTQYF. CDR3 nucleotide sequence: TGTGCCAGCAACCCCCTGGTCGTTCAGAGTAAAATCCCAGATACGCAGTATTTT.

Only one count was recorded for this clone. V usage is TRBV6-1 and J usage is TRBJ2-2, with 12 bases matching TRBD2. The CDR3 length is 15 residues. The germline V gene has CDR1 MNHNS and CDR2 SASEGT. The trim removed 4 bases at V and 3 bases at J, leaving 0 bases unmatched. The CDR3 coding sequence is TGTGCCAGCAGTGGGACTAGCGGGGACACCGGGGAGCTGTTTTTT. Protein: CASSGTSGDTGELFF.

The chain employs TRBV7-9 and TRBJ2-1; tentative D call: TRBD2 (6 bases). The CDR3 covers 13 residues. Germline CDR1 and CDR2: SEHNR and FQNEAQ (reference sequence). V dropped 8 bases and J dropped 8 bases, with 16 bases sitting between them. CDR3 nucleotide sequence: TGTGCCAGCTGGTTGGCGGGGAAGGATGAGCAGTTCTTC. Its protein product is CASWLAGKDEQFF.

The CDR3 protein is CASSYGHDYEQYF. The CDR3 bases are TGTGCCAGCAGCTACGGACACGACTACGAGCAGTACTTC. The chain couples TRBV7-6 to TRBJ2-7, with TRBD1 as a possible D gene (5 bases). This CDR3 has 13 amino acids. Germline V CDR1 and CDR2: SGHVS, FNYEAQ. Deletions cut 4 bases from V and 3 bases from J, with 10 bases between.

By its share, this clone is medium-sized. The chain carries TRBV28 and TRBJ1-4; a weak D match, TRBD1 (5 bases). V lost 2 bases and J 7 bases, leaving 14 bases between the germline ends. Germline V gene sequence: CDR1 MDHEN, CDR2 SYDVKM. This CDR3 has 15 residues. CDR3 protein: CASSLPEGLGEKLFF. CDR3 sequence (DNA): TGTGCCAGCAGTTTACCGGAGGGGTTAGGTGAAAAACTGTTTTTT. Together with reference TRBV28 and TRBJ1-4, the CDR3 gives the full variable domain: DVKVTQSSRYLVKRTGEKVFLECVQDMDHENMFWYRQDPGLGLRLIYFSYDVKMKEKGDIPEGYSVSREKKERFSLILESASTNQTSMYLCASSLPEGLGEKLFFGSGTQLSVL.

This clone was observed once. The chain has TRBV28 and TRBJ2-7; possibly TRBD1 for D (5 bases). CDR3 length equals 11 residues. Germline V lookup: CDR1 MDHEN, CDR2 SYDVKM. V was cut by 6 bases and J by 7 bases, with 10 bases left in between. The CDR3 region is CASSSKGEQYF. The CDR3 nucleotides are TGTGCCAGCAGCTCCAAGGGGGAGCAGTACTTC.

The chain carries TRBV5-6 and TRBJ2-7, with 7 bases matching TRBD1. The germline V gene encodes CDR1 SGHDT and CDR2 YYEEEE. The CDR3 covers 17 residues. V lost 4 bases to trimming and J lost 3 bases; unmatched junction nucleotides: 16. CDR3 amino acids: CASSLEGGGLGYYEQYF. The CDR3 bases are TGTGCCAGCAGCCTGGAAGGGGGCGGGCTGGGGTACTACGAGCAGTACTTC.

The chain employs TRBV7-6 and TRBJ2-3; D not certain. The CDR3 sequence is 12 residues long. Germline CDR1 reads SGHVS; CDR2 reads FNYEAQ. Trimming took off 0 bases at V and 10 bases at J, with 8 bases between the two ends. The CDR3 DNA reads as TGTGCCAGCAGCTTAGCTAGAGGAGCGCAGTATTTT. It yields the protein CASSLARGAQYF.

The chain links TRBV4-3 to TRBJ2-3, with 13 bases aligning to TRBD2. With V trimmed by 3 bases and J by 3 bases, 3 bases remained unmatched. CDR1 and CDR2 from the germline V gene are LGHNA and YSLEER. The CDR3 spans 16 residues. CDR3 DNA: TGCGCCAGCAGCCAGGGACTAGCGGGGAGTACAGATACGCAGTATTTT. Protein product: CASSQGLAGSTDTQYF.

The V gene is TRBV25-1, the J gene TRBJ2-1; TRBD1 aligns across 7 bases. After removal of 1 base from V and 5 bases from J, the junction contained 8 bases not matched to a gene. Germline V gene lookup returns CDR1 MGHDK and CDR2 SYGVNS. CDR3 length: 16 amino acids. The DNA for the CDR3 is TGTGCCAGCAGTGAATTTGGGACAGAGATTGACAATGAGCAGTTCTTC. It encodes CASSEFGTEIDNEQFF.

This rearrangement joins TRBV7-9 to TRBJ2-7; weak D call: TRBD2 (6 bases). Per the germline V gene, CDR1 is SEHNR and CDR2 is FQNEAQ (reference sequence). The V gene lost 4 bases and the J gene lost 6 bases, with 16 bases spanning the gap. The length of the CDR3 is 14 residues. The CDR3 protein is CASSSRGKGGEQYF. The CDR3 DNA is TGTGCCAGCAGCTCGCGGGGTAAGGGAGGCGAGCAGTACTTC.

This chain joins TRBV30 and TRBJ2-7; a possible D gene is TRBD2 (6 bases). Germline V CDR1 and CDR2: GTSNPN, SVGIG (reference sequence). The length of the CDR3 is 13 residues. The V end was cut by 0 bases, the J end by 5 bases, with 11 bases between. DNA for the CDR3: TGTGCCTGGAGTGTGGAGGGTAACAACGAGCAGTACTTC. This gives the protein CAWSVEGNNEQYF.

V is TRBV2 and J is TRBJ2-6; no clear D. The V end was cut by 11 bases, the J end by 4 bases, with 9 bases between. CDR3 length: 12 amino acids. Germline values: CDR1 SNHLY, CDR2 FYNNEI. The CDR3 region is CAQRQGANVLTF. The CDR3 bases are TGTGCCCAACGCCAAGGGGCCAACGTCCTGACTTTC.

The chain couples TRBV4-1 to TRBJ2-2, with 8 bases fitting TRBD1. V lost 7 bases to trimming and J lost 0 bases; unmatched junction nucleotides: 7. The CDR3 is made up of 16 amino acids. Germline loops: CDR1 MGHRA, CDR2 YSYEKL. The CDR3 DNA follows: TGCGCCAGCATCTCCGACAGGGGTCCGAACACCGGGGAGCTGTTTTTT. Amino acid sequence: CASISDRGPNTGELFF.